The rows below give T cell receptor beta chains drawn from one sample of a study of a mutant IDH1 vaccine in newly diagnosed glioma. These receptors' antigens are unknown. Sequenced by immunoSEQ multiplex PCR; TCRdb stores in-frame clones only, minus some. The table records almost 30,000 clones, about 90% of them present only once. Sequenced material: peripheral blood mononuclear cells (PBMCs), taken from a glioma patient whose treatment included an IDH1 peptide vaccine. The receptors were sampled from a woman between 35 and 50 years old with glioma. Some clones in this sample may be carry-over from other donors' samples. The CDR3 runs from the conserved cysteine through the conserved F or W. Fields, in order: D gene, clone size, V gene, J gene, CDR3 protein, CDR3 DNA. D genes are given only for firm matches. Rows may omit the clone size; those that give it use once, few, many or a size class.

>NA|few|TRBV27|TRBJ2-3
CASQQTDTQYF
TGTGCCAGCCAACAAACAGATACGCAGTATTTT
>NA|NA|TRBV9|TRBJ2-1
CASSEGLSHSYNEQFF
TGTGCCAGCAGCGAGGGACTTTCCCACTCCTACAATGAGCAGTTCTTC
>NA|NA|TRBV5-1|TRBJ2-1
CASSLGGGPYNEQFF
TGCGCCAGCAGCTTGGGGGGGGGCCCCTACAATGAGCAGTTCTTC
>TRBD1|NA|TRBV5-8|TRBJ2-7
CASSRTGDTYEQYF
TGTGCCAGCAGCCGGACAGGGGATACCTACGAGCAGTACTTC
>TRBD2|NA|TRBV7-3|TRBJ2-7
CASSLVGGTEQYF
TGTGCCAGCAGCTTAGTGGGGGGGACCGAGCAGTACTTC
>TRBD2|NA|TRBV6-6|TRBJ2-5
CASSYLAEETQYF
TGTGCCAGCAGTTACCTAGCGGAAGAGACCCAGTACTTC
>NA|NA|TRBV7-9|TRBJ2-6
CASSLRVSGANVLTF
TGTGCCAGCAGCTTAAGGGTGTCTGGGGCCAACGTCCTGACTTTC
>TRBD2|NA|TRBV14|TRBJ2-1
CASSQLREGDLRSSYNEQFF
TGTGCCAGCAGCCAATTGAGGGAGGGAGATCTTAGGAGCTCCTACAATGAGCAGTTCTTC
>NA|NA|TRBV28|TRBJ2-1
CASSLNRLSEQFF
TGTGCCAGCAGTTTAAATCGACTCAGTGAGCAGTTCTTC
>TRBD1|NA|TRBV5-4|TRBJ2-7
CASSLARDRGPYEQYF
TGTGCCAGCAGCTTGGCGAGGGACAGGGGGCCATACGAGCAGTACTTC
>NA|NA|TRBV4-1|TRBJ1-1
CASSHPRTANTEAFF
TGCGCCAGCAGCCACCCTCGGACAGCGAACACTGAAGCTTTCTTT
>TRBD2|NA|TRBV28|TRBJ2-7
CASSPPSGNTITYEQYF
TGTGCCAGCAGCCCTCCGAGCGGGAACACTATTACCTACGAGCAGTACTTC
>NA|NA|TRBV28|TRBJ1-1
CASSSRDEAFF
TGTGCCAGCAGCTCAAGGGATGAAGCTTTCTTT
>NA|NA|TRBV29-1|TRBJ1-1
CSAQGSLPEAFF
TGCAGCGCCCAAGGGTCGCTCCCTGAAGCTTTCTTT
>NA|once|TRBV19|TRBJ1-5
CASIQGPSQPQHF
TGTGCCAGTATCCAGGGGCCCAGCCAGCCCCAGCATTTT
>NA|NA|TRBV28|TRBJ2-7
CASSFSRSYEQYF
TGTGCCAGCAGTTTCTCACGATCCTACGAGCAGTACTTC
>NA|NA|TRBV19|TRBJ2-7
CASSIDQNGYEQYF
TGTGCCAGTAGTATAGACCAGAACGGATACGAGCAGTACTTC
>NA|few|TRBV5-6|TRBJ2-3
CASSLLGVPSTDTQYF
TGTGCCAGCAGCTTGCTCGGAGTACCTAGCACAGATACGCAGTATTTT
>NA|NA|TRBV28|TRBJ1-1
CASRPGATGATEAFF
TGTGCCAGCAGACCCGGGGCTACGGGGGCCACTGAAGCTTTCTTT
>NA|NA|TRBV4-3|TRBJ1-6
CASSQVTGRVGSPLHF
TGCGCCAGCAGCCAAGTTACCGGGAGGGTTGGATCACCCCTCCACTTT
>NA|NA|TRBV15|TRBJ2-1
CATSRDGTEYNEQFF
TGTGCCACCAGCAGAGATGGGACTGAATACAATGAGCAGTTCTTC
>TRBD2|NA|TRBV7-9|TRBJ2-4
CASSLGLAVIQYF
TGTGCCAGCAGCTTAGGACTAGCGGTCATTCAGTACTTC
>TRBD1|NA|TRBV19|TRBJ2-1
CASRKQGASDEQFF
TGTGCCAGTAGGAAACAGGGGGCGAGTGATGAGCAGTTCTTC
>TRBD2|NA|TRBV7-9|TRBJ2-3
CASSAGLAGTDTQYF
TGTGCCAGCAGCGCGGGACTAGCGGGTACAGATACGCAGTATTTT
>NA|NA|TRBV19|TRBJ1-1
CASHRGGEAFF
TGTGCCAGCCACCGGGGTGGAGAAGCTTTCTTT
>NA|NA|TRBV21-1|TRBJ2-7
CASSKSPKGSYEQYF
TGTGCCAGCAGCAAATCCCCTAAGGGTTCCTACGAGCAGTACTTC
>NA|NA|TRBV28|TRBJ1-3
CASQGGTSGNTIYF
TGTGCCAGCCAAGGGGGGACCTCTGGAAACACCATATATTTT
>NA|NA|TRBV6-5|TRBJ2-7
CASSYGRKAEQYF
TGTGCCAGCAGTTACGGCAGGAAGGCCGAGCAGTACTTC
>NA|NA|TRBV7-6|TRBJ2-5
CASIAQETQYF
TGTGCCAGCATAGCCCAAGAGACCCAGTACTTC
>NA|NA|TRBV6-5|TRBJ1-4
CASSNSERANEKLFF
TGTGCCAGCAGTAACTCCGAGAGGGCTAATGAAAAACTGTTTTTT
>NA|NA|TRBV19|TRBJ1-5
CASRESTVASQPQHF
TGTGCCAGTAGAGAATCGACGGTCGCAAGCCAGCCCCAGCATTTT
>TRBD1|once|TRBV27|TRBJ2-4
CASGDRGRGNIQYF
TGTGCCAGCGGAGACAGGGGGCGCGGGAACATTCAGTACTTC
>NA|NA|TRBV9|TRBJ2-7
CASSPQGGLYEQYF
TGTGCCAGCAGCCCCCAGGGGGGCCTCTACGAGCAGTACTTC
>NA|NA|TRBV19|TRBJ2-7
CASSITPSYEQYF
TGTGCCAGTAGTATAACACCTTCCTACGAGCAGTACTTC
>TRBD2|NA|TRBV11-1|TRBJ2-7
CASSVQREFPYEQYF
TGTGCCAGCAGCGTACAGCGGGAGTTCCCCTACGAGCAGTACTTC
>TRBD2|NA|TRBV7-2|TRBJ2-1
CASSYSGSRNEQFF
TGTGCCAGCAGTTACAGCGGGAGCCGGAATGAGCAGTTCTTC
>NA|NA|TRBV7-9|TRBJ2-1
CASSYQGFNNEQFF
TGTGCCAGCAGCTACCAGGGGTTCAACAATGAGCAGTTCTTC
>NA|NA|TRBV4-3|TRBJ2-6
CASSHGASGANVLTF
TGCGCCAGCAGCCACGGGGCGTCGGGGGCCAACGTCCTGACTTTC
>TRBD1|once|TRBV28|TRBJ1-5
CASSPLGGGGQPQHF
TGTGCCAGCAGTCCCTTAGGGGGCGGGGGTCAGCCCCAGCATTTT
>NA|NA|TRBV28|TRBJ2-7
CASSSKYEQYF
TGTGCCAGCAGTTCTAAATACGAGCAGTACTTC
>TRBD2|NA|TRBV2|TRBJ2-7
CASSRGVGEQYF
TGTGCCAGCAGCCGGGGGGTCGGAGAGCAGTACTTC
>TRBD2|NA|TRBV28|TRBJ2-4
CASSLLIRGGLADHGAKNIQYF
TGTGCCAGCAGTTTATTAATTAGGGGGGGACTAGCGGACCATGGGGCCAAAAACATTCAGTACTTC
>NA|NA|TRBV7-6|TRBJ2-1
CASSPRWDSGTEQFF
TGTGCCAGCAGCCCGCGGTGGGATAGCGGTACTGAGCAGTTCTTC
>TRBD1|NA|TRBV10-3|TRBJ1-2
CAISDFRDSRGYTF
TGTGCCATCAGTGACTTCCGGGACAGTCGAGGCTACACCTTC
>NA|NA|TRBV28|TRBJ2-6
CASSFLAAAGVLTF
TGTGCCAGCAGTTTTTTGGCGGCGGCGGGGGTCCTGACTTTC
>NA|NA|TRBV4-2|TRBJ1-2
CASSQDGGPYGYTF
TGTGCCAGCAGCCAAGATGGGGGCCCCTATGGCTACACCTTC
>NA|few|TRBV28|TRBJ1-5
CASSPPSRQGSFGQPQHF
TGTGCCAGCAGCCCTCCTTCCCGTCAGGGGAGCTTTGGTCAGCCCCAGCATTTT
>TRBD1|NA|TRBV7-9|TRBJ2-7
CASSLVIGTGPYEQYF
TGTGCCAGCAGCTTAGTTATAGGGACAGGGCCCTACGAGCAGTACTTC
>TRBD1|few|TRBV10-3|TRBJ1-1
CATTLDRMNTEAFF
TGTGCCACAACCCTGGACAGGATGAACACTGAAGCTTTCTTT
>NA|NA|TRBV4-1|TRBJ1-5
CASSQDYGQPQHF
TGCGCCAGCAGCCAAGATTACGGCCAGCCCCAGCATTTT
>TRBD1|NA|TRBV15|TRBJ2-2
CATSRDPGQGASGELFF
TGTGCCACCAGCAGAGACCCGGGACAGGGGGCTTCCGGGGAGCTGTTTTTT
>NA|NA|TRBV4-3|TRBJ1-2
CASSQDQKETGTYGYTF
TGCGCCAGCAGCCAAGATCAAAAGGAGACAGGAACATATGGCTACACCTTC
>TRBD1|NA|TRBV7-2|TRBJ1-5
CASSLVGTVLSNQPQHF
TGTGCCAGCAGCTTAGTCGGGACAGTCCTAAGCAATCAGCCCCAGCATTTT
>NA|NA|TRBV5-4|TRBJ1-1
CASSWGGTEAFF
TGTGCCAGCAGCTGGGGGGGGACTGAAGCTTTCTTT
>TRBD1|NA|TRBV28|TRBJ2-6
CASSLWSGLGQASSGANVLTF
TGTGCCAGCAGTTTATGGAGCGGGTTGGGACAGGCAAGCTCTGGGGCCAACGTCCTGACTTTC
>NA|NA|TRBV15|TRBJ2-7
CATSRGPSYEQYF
TGTGCCACCAGCAGAGGGCCCTCCTACGAGCAGTACTTC
>TRBD2|few|TRBV9|TRBJ2-7
CASSPRLGVAGGSEQYF
TGTGCCAGCAGCCCCCGATTAGGAGTAGCGGGGGGCTCCGAGCAGTACTTC
>TRBD1|NA|TRBV5-4|TRBJ1-2
CASSIAGTGYGYTF
TGTGCCAGCAGCATCGCCGGGACAGGGTATGGCTACACCTTC